This entry lists 15 T cell receptor beta chains sequenced from one sample in a study of shared clonotypes between healthy human individuals (dated by TCRdb to 2018 to 2020). CD8 naive samples consisted of CD45RO-negative cells that were positively selected for CCR7, yielding a CD45RA+CCR7+ population without TemRA cells. Libraries were built with the immunoSEQ multiplex PCR assay. TCRdb took over this immuneACCESS table, retaining in-frame rearrangements with V and J assigned. Such tables are incomplete; in checked studies, under half of the missing clones stem from an unresolved V gene, and the remainder is unexplained. The sample includes about 590,000 clones, with nearly 97% observed a single time. 0.1% to 0.11% of the sample rests with the top ten. The sample consisted of naive CD8+ T cells sorted from blood. Reading the label with the study, this specimen's cell subset or site is: CD45RA+CCR7+. All receptors come from a woman in her twenties or thirties in good health.

V usage is TRBV4-2 and J usage is TRBJ1-6, with TRBD1 matching over 7 bases. Per germline, CDR1 LGHNA and CDR2 YNFKEQ. Trimming took 4 bases from V and 9 from J; bases not matched to a gene: 9. This CDR3 spans 15 amino acids. The CDR3 sequence: CASSPHSDRASPLHF. Written as DNA, the CDR3 is TGTGCCAGCAGCCCCCATTCCGACAGGGCTTCACCCCTCCACTTT.

The chain carries TRBV2 and TRBJ2-5; D perhaps matches TRBD2 (5 bases). The last part of the DNA fits TRBJ2-7 better; the J call may be wrong. The CDR3 length is 13 residues. Germline CDR1 and CDR2: SNHLY and FYNNEI. The CDR3 spells CASSNGGPYEQYF. As DNA, the CDR3 is TGTGCCAGCAGTAATGGCGGGCCCTACGAGCAGTACTTC.

The DNA of the CDR3 is TGTGCCACCAGCAGGGAGGGACACCCGTACGAGCAGTACTTC. The encoded protein is CATSREGHPYEQYF. This chain connects TRBV15 to TRBJ2-7; D is perhaps TRBD1 or TRBD2 (6 bases each). The germline V gene encodes CDR1 LNHNV and CDR2 YYDKDF (reference sequence). This CDR3 is 14 amino acids long. The V gene lost 3 bases and the J gene lost 4 bases, with 13 bases spanning the gap.

This clone was seen a few times. The V gene is TRBV30, the J gene TRBJ1-5; D is ambiguous. The CDR3 has 15 residues. The ends were cut back, 2 bases at V and 0 bases at J, with 11 bases in the middle. Germline V gives CDR1 GTSNPN, CDR2 SVGIG (reference sequence). The CDR3 DNA is TGTGCCTGGAGTATTGGGATTCATAGCAATCAGCCCCAGCATTTT. Its translation: CAWSIGIHSNQPQHF.

On this clone itself: Relative to the germline gene, one junction end is altered; a read error may explain this. This sequence joins TRBV4-1 and TRBJ2-1; tentatively, D is TRBD1 or TRBD2 (6 bases each). CDR1 is MGHRA, CDR2 YSYEKL, per germline. This CDR3 contains 11 residues. CDR3 in amino acids: CASSQGGRTVF. The CDR3 nucleotides read TGCGCCAGCTCCCAAGGGGGGAGAACGGTCTTC.

The V call is TRBV10-3, the J call TRBJ2-7, with 9 bases aligning to TRBD1. CDR3 length: 13 amino acids. Trimming took 5 bases from V and 3 from J; bases not matched to a gene: 2. Germline-derived CDR1 and CDR2 are ENHRY and SYGVKD. Here the CDR3 reads CAISSGQGYEQYF. The CDR3 DNA is TGTGCCATCAGTTCGGGACAGGGCTACGAGCAGTACTTC.

The rearrangement uses TRBV9 and TRBJ2-7; D gene unclear. Germline V CDR1 and CDR2: SGDLS, YYNGEE. The CDR3 covers 15 residues. With 0 bases removed from V and 1 base from J, the gap between germline ends came to 11 bases. CDR3 coding DNA: TGTGCCAGCAGCGTAGAGTGGGATCAATCCTACGAGCAGTACTTC. Its protein product is CASSVEWDQSYEQYF.

The count of this clone is one. V and J are TRBV29-1 and TRBJ2-1; TRBD2 matches 13 bases. Germline lookup yields CDR1 SQVTM and CDR2 ANQGSEA. The length of the CDR3 is 15 residues. V was pared by 4 bases and J by 7 bases, with 7 bases of the junction left unmatched. CDR3 in DNA: TGCAGCGTTGTGGGACTAGCGGGAAGGAGGAATGAGCAGTTCTTC. Its protein product is CSVVGLAGRRNEQFF.

The genes are TRBV29-1 and TRBJ2-1; D remains ambiguous. CDR1 is SQVTM, CDR2 ANQGSEA, per germline. The CDR3 has 14 residues. The V and J ends lost 6 bases and 1 base respectively, with 13 bases between them. CDR3 sequence reads: CSVNLDRSYNEQFF. In DNA form, the CDR3 reads TGCAGCGTCAACCTAGACCGTTCCTACAATGAGCAGTTCTTC.

CDR3 in amino acids: CASSGQGRNSPLHF. The DNA of the CDR3 is TGTGCCAGCAGCGGACAGGGACGGAATTCACCCCTCCACTTT. This rearrangement joins TRBV13 to TRBJ1-6, with TRBD1 identical over 8 bases. The CDR3 loop spans 14 amino acids. From germline, CDR1 is PRHDT and CDR2 FYEKMQ (reference sequence). V dropped 5 bases and J dropped 7; count of bases not matched to a gene: 4.

The chain uses TRBV7-8 and TRBJ2-2; TRBD2 aligns across 9 bases. After removal of 7 bases from V and 4 bases from J, the junction contained 4 bases not matched to a gene. Germline assignment: CDR1 SGHVS and CDR2 FQNEAQ. The CDR3 loop spans 14 amino acids. CDR3 region: CASIHSGSTGELFF. In DNA, the CDR3 is TGTGCCAGCATTCATAGCGGGAGCACCGGGGAGCTGTTTTTT.

The DNA of the CDR3 is TGCAGCGTTGAGATACAGGGGGCCTACGAGCAGTACTTC. Protein sequence: CSVEIQGAYEQYF. The chain recombines TRBV29-1 with TRBJ2-7; 8 nucleotides match TRBD1. The CDR3 contains 13 residues. From germline, CDR1 is SQVTM and CDR2 ANQGSEA. The V and J ends lost 3 bases and 2 bases, in that order; junction bases with no gene match: 3.

This clone has just one count. An end of the junction does not agree with germline; a read error may underlie this. The V and J genes are TRBV2 and TRBJ2-1; TRBD1 aligns across 8 bases. The CDR3 covers 11 residues. Germline loops: CDR1 SNHLY, CDR2 FYNNEI. CDR3 coding DNA: TGTGCCGGCAGGGGGCTCAATGAGCAGTTCTTC. Translating gives CAGRGLNEQFF.

The chain combines TRBV7-8 with TRBJ2-7, with TRBD1 matching 7 bases. J gave up 0 bases and V 6 bases, and 14 bases lay outside the gene matches. CDR3 length: 17 amino acids. The germline gives CDR1 SGHVS, CDR2 FQNEAQ. Written as DNA, the CDR3 is TGTGCCAGCAGGCTCTCAGGGGGAATCCCCAGCTCCTACGAGCAGTACTTC. It specifies CASRLSGGIPSSYEQYF.

This clone was seen just once. The chain carries TRBV28 and TRBJ2-2, with unresolved D. Trimming removed 6 bases at V and 0 bases at J, with 8 bases between. The CDR3 has 14 amino acids. CDR1 is MDHEN, CDR2 SYDVKM, per germline. The chain's CDR3 is CASSIQANTGELFF. The CDR3 DNA reads as TGTGCCAGCAGCATACAAGCGAACACCGGGGAGCTGTTTTTT.